This is a list of T cell receptor beta chains from one sample in a study of T cell repertoires in ileal Crohn's disease. Sequenced by immunoSEQ multiplex PCR; TCRdb stores in-frame clones only, minus some. The sample has 13,000 to 15,000 clones; 84% are singletons. Sequenced sample: ileal tissue. These receptor sequences come from an adult with Crohn's disease. The CDR3 runs from the conserved cysteine through the conserved F or W. D genes are given only for firm matches. Rows give clone size only sometimes, using once, few, many, or a class for an expanded clone.

j_call clone_size d_call v_call cdr3_nt cdr3_aa
TRBJ1-2 . TRBD1 TRBV7-2 TGTGCCAGCAGCTTAGGACAGGGCTATGGCTACACCTTC CASSLGQGYGYTF
TRBJ1-4 once . TRBV19 TGTGCCAGTAGTCCCTTATTGGGGGCAGGAACTAATGAAAAACTGTTTTTT CASSPLLGAGTNEKLFF
TRBJ2-7 . . TRBV5-1 TGCGCCAGCAGCTTGGAGACAATAGGCTACGAGCAGTACTTC CASSLETIGYEQYF
TRBJ2-7 . . TRBV5-1 TGCGCCAGCAGGTACCAGGGGCCCAGGGACGAGCAGTACTTC CASRYQGPRDEQYF
TRBJ1-4 few . TRBV10-3 TGTGCCATCAGCACGACGGGACTTGGTGAAAAACTGTTTTTT CAISTTGLGEKLFF
TRBJ2-1 . . TRBV4-2 TGTGCCAGCAGCCAAGGGGGCCCCAATGAGCAGTTCTTC CASSQGGPNEQFF
TRBJ2-2 few TRBD2 TRBV9 TGTGCCAGCAGGACTAGCTCAGGTGTCGGGGAGCTGTTTTTT CASRTSSGVGELFF
TRBJ2-7 once . TRBV7-8 TGTGCCAGCAGCTCCCTGACTGATTCCTACGAGCAGTACTTC CASSSLTDSYEQYF
TRBJ2-2 . TRBD2 TRBV11-3 TGTGCCAGCAGCTACTCCGGGACTACTTACACCGGGGAGCTGTTTTTT CASSYSGTTYTGELFF
TRBJ2-7 . TRBD1 TRBV27 TGTGCCAGCAGTATTGCACAGGGGGCCTACGAGCAGTACTTC CASSIAQGAYEQYF
TRBJ1-1 few TRBD1 TRBV5-6 TGTGCCAGCAGCAGCAGGGACAGGGTGCAGACTGAAGCTTTCTTT CASSSRDRVQTEAFF
TRBJ2-7 . . TRBV7-2 TGTGCCAGCAGCCCGCTAAGCGTGTACGAGCAGTACTTC CASSPLSVYEQYF
TRBJ2-7 . . TRBV2 TGTGCCAGCAGTGTAGGACAGCTTCTCGAGCAGTACTTC CASSVGQLLEQYF
TRBJ1-2 . . TRBV4-2 TGTGCCAGCAGCCAAGATGGGCAGGGTTATGGCTACACCTTC CASSQDGQGYGYTF
TRBJ1-2 once . TRBV25-1 TGTGCCAGCAGTGGGCCGGGGAGTGGCTACACCTTC CASSGPGSGYTF
TRBJ2-5 . . TRBV18 TGTGCCAGCTCACCGTCCGAGGGGGTACTAGAGACCCAGTACTTC CASSPSEGVLETQYF
TRBJ1-6 . . TRBV19 TGTGCCAGTAGTATGGGCGGGGGTGCCAGTTCACCCCTCCACTTT CASSMGGGASSPLHF
TRBJ2-3 . TRBD1 TRBV28 TGTGCCAGCAGCCCACAGGGGGCTAGCACAGATACGCAGTATTTT CASSPQGASTDTQYF
TRBJ1-1 . . TRBV6-5 TGTGCCAGCAGTCCGGGACATAAAGATACAGGTGAAGCTTTCTTT CASSPGHKDTGEAFF
TRBJ1-2 . . TRBV28 TGTGCCAGCAGTTCCTTGCGGGGCTACACCTTC CASSSLRGYTF
TRBJ1-1 . TRBD1 TRBV18 TGTGCCAGCTCACTACGTCTTAGGACAGGGAGGTGGGAAGCTTTCTTT CASSLRLRTGRWEAFF
TRBJ1-2 . . TRBV7-2 TGTGCCAGCACACCGGGACACCCGGACTATGGCTACACCTTC CASTPGHPDYGYTF
TRBJ2-2 . . TRBV11-2 TGTGCCAGCTCCCGTCGGGGGATGAACACCGGGGAGCTGTTTTTT CASSRRGMNTGELFF
TRBJ2-7 . TRBD2 TRBV2 TGTGCCAGCAATGCCGGGACTAGCCCCTACGAGCAGTACTTC CASNAGTSPYEQYF
TRBJ1-2 . TRBD1 TRBV30 TGTGCCTGCAAACCGGACAGGGGGAACTATGGCTACACCTTC CACKPDRGNYGYTF
TRBJ1-1 . . TRBV28 TGTGCCAGCAGTTTTAGCACTGAAGCTTTCTTT CASSFSTEAFF
TRBJ2-7 few TRBD2 TRBV5-4 TGTGCCAGCAGCTTGGACGGAGCGGGAGGGCCGCGGGAGCAGTACTTC CASSLDGAGGPREQYF
TRBJ1-1 . . TRBV4-1 TGCGCCAGCAGCCAAGTTTCCGACAGCTTCAACACTGAAGCTTTCTTT CASSQVSDSFNTEAFF
TRBJ1-1 . TRBD1 TRBV19 TGTGCCAGTAGTACGGACAGGGAGACTGAAGCTTTCTTT CASSTDRETEAFF
TRBJ2-7 once . TRBV29-1 TGCAGCGTTGAAGAAAGAGCTAACGAGCAGTACTTC CSVEERANEQYF
TRBJ1-5 . TRBD1 TRBV7-2 TGTGCCAGCAGTCCGGACAGGGGTAGCAATCAGCCCCAGCATTTT CASSPDRGSNQPQHF
TRBJ1-2 . . TRBV19 TGTGCCAGTAGTATAGCGCCGGGAGATGGCTACACCTTC CASSIAPGDGYTF
TRBJ2-7 . TRBD1 TRBV5-1 TGCGCCAGCAGCTTGGGGGACAGGGTCGACGAGCAGTACTTC CASSLGDRVDEQYF
TRBJ2-4 . TRBD2 TRBV7-6 TGTGCCAGCAGCTTGGCGGGGGGCGGGGGAAACATTCAGTACTTC CASSLAGGGGNIQYF
TRBJ1-2 . . TRBV7-2 TGTGCCAGCAGCTTAGACAGGATAAGCTATGGCTACACCTTC CASSLDRISYGYTF